In its sample, the clone carrying this T cell receptor beta chain was seen many times. Amplified TCR beta CDR3 regions came from RNA transcripts. The HTBI primer set served for first-round RT-PCR of the TCR CDR3. Using its own MiXCR run on the multiplex PCR reads, TCRdb lists one record per CDR3 protein. The repertoire holds a few hundred thousand distinct CDR3 sequences, with about 45% as singletons. The sample is drawn from a study of T cells in Graves' hyperthyroidism and ophthalmopathy. This CDR3 contains 12 residues. In germline, CDR1 is SGHTA, CDR2 FQGNSA. V was clipped by 1 base and J by 6 bases, with 3 bases between them. Clinical symptoms, serum thyroxine, TRAb, thyroid ultrasound and orbital computed tomography informed diagnoses.

The chain joins TRBV7-2 to TRBJ1-4; D is unclear. The receptor was derived from a woman between 18 and 29 years old with Graves' hyperthyroidism. The sequenced sample was peripheral blood or thyroid tissue (not recorded which). CDR3 DNA: TGTGCCAGCAGCTTAGTTGATGAAAAACTGTTTTTT. Translating gives CASSLVDEKLFF.